This note documents a single T cell receptor (beta chain) sequence. Its antigen is still unknown. These data are taken from a study of cytomegalovirus exposure and HLA in healthy donors. Overall study findings and caveats: There were 160 or so TCR beta chains listed as cytomegalovirus-associated.

Some clones are missing from TCRdb's copy, which holds only in-frame ones; the method was immunoSEQ multiplex PCR. The table includes about 250,000 clones, about 90% detected once. V dropped 4 bases and J dropped 5; count of bases not matched to a gene: 9. This CDR3 comprises 14 residues. Germline lookup yields CDR1 SGHRS and CDR2 YFSETQ. This sequence was found in a man aged 18 to 29 in good health and CMV-seropositive. Sequenced input: PBMCs. The chain combines TRBV5-1 with TRBJ2-7; 7 bases align to TRBD2. The CDR3 nucleotides are TGCGCCAGCAGCGGGGGGGACCAATTGAACGAGCAGTACTTC. This codes for CASSGGDQLNEQYF. The entire variable domain, with the rest obtained from reference TRBV5-1 and TRBJ2-7, is as follows: KAGVTQTPRYLIKTRGQQVTLSCSPISGHRSVSWYQQTPGQGLQFLFEYFSETQRNKGNFPGRFSGRQFSNSRSEMNVSTLELGDSALYLCASSGGDQLNEQYFGPGTRLTVT.